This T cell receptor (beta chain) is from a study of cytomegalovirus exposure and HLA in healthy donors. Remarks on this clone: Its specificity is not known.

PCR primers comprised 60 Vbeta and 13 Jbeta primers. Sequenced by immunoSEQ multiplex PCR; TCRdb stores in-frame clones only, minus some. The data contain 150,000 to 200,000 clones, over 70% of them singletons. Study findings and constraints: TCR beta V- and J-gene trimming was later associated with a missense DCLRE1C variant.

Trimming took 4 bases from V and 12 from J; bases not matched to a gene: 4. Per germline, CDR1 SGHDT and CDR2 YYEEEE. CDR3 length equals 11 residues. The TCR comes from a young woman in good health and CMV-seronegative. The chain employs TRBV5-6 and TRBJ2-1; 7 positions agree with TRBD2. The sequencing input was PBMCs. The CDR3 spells CASSRLAGQFF. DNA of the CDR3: TGTGCCAGCAGCCGTTTAGCGGGGCAGTTCTTC.